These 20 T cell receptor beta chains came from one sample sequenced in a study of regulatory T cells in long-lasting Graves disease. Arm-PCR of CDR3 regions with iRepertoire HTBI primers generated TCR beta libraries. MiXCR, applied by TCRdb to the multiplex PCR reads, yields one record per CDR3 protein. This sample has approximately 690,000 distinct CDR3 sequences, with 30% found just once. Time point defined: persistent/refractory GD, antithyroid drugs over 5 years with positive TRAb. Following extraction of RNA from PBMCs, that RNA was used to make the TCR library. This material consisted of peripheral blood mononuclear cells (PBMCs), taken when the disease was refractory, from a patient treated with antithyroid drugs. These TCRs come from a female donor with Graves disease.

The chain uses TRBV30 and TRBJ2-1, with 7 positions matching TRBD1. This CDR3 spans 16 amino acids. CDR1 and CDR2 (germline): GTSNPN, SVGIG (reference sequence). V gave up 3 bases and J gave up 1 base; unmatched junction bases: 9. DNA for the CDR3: TGTGCCTGGAGCTCCTCGGGACAGCTTTCCTACAATGAGCAGTTCTTC. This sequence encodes CAWSSSGQLSYNEQFF.

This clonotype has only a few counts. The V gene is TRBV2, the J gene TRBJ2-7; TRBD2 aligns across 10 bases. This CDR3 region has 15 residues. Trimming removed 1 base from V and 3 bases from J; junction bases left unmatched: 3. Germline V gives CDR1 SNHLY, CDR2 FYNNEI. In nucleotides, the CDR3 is TGTGCCAGCAGTGAAGATCTAGCGGGGGACTACGAGCAGTACTTC. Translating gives CASSEDLAGDYEQYF.

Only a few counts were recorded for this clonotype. This CDR3 is CASRETNEKLFF. The CDR3 bases are TGTGCCAGCCGGGAAACTAATGAAAAACTGTTTTTT. This chain connects TRBV6-1 to TRBJ1-4; D gene ambiguous. The CDR3 runs 12 residues. Between the trimmed V and J ends, which lost 8 bases and 1 base, there was a span of 5 bases. Germline V gene lookup returns CDR1 MNHNS and CDR2 SASEGT.

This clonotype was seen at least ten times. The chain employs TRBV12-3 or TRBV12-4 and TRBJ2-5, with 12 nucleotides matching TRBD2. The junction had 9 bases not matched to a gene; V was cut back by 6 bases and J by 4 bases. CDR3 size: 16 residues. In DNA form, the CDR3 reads TGTGCCAGCAGCCCACTTAGACTAGCGGGAGTAGAGACCCAGTACTTC. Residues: CASSPLRLAGVETQYF.

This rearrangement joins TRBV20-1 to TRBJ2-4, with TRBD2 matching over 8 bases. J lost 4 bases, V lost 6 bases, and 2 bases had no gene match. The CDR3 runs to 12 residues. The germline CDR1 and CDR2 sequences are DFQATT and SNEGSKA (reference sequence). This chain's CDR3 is CSAERGKNIQYF. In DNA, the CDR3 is TGCAGTGCGGAGCGGGGGAAAAACATTCAGTACTTC.

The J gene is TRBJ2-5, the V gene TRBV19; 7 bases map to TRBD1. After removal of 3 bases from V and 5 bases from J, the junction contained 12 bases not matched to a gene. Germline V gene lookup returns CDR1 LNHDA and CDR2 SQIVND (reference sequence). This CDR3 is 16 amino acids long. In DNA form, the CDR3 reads TGTGCCAGTAGTATTTGGGACAGCCCGACGGTGGAGACCCAGTACTTC. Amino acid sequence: CASSIWDSPTVETQYF. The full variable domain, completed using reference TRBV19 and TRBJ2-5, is DGGITQSPKYLFRKEGQNVTLSCEQNLNHDAMYWYRQDPGQGLRLIYYSQIVNDFQKGDIAEGYSVSREKKESFPLTVTSAQKNPTAFYLCASSIWDSPTVETQYFGPGTRLLVL.

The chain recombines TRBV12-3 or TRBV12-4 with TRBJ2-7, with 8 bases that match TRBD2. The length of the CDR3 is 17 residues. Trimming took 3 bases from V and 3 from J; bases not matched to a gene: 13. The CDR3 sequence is CASSFAGLAEVGYEQYF. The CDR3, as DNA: TGTGCCAGCAGTTTCGCCGGACTAGCTGAGGTCGGCTACGAGCAGTACTTC.

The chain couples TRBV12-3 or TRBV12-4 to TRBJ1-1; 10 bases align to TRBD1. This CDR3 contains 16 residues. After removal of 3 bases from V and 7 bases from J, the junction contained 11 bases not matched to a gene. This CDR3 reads CASSFHRTGGRGEAFF. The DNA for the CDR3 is TGTGCCAGCAGTTTCCATAGGACAGGGGGAAGAGGTGAAGCTTTCTTT.

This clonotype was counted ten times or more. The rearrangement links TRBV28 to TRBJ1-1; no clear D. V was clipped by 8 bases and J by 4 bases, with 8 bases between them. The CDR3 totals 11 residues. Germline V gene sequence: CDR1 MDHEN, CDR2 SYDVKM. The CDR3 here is CASRLGTEAFF. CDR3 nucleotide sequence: TGTGCCAGCCGGCTTGGCACTGAAGCTTTCTTT. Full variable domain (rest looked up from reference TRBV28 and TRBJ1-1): DVKVTQSSRYLVKRTGEKVFLECVQDMDHENMFWYRQDPGLGLRLIYFSYDVKMKEKGDIPEGYSVSREKKERFSLILESASTNQTSMYLCASRLGTEAFFGQGTRLTVV.

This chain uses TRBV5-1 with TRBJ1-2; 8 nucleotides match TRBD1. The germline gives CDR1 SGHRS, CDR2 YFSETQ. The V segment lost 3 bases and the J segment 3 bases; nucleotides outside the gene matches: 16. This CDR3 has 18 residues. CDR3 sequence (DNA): TGCGCCAGCAGCTCAGGACAGGGAGGAGTAGGTACCCACTATGGCTACACCTTC. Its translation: CASSSGQGGVGTHYGYTF. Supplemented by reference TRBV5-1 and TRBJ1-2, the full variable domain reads KAGVTQTPRYLIKTRGQQVTLSCSPISGHRSVSWYQQTPGQGLQFLFEYFSETQRNKGNFPGRFSGRQFSNSRSEMNVSTLELGDSALYLCASSSGQGGVGTHYGYTFGSGTRLTVV.

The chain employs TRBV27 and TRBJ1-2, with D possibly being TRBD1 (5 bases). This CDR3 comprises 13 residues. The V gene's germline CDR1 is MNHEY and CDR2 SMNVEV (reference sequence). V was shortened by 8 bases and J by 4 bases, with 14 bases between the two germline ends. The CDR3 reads CASAMFRGYGYTF. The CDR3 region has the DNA TGTGCCAGCGCTATGTTTAGGGGCTATGGCTACACCTTC.

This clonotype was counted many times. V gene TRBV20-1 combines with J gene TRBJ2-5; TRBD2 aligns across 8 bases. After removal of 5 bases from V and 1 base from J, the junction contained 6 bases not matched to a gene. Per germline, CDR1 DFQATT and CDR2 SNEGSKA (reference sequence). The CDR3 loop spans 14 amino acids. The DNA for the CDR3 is TGCAGTGCTCCCTTAGCGGGACGCCAAGAGACCCAGTACTTC. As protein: CSAPLAGRQETQYF.

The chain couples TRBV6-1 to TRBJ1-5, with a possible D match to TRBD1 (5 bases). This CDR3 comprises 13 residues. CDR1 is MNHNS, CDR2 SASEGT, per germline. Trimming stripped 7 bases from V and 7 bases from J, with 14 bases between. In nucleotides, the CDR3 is TGTGCCAGCACCCTTTATGGGGGACAGCCCCAGCATTTT. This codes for CASTLYGGQPQHF.

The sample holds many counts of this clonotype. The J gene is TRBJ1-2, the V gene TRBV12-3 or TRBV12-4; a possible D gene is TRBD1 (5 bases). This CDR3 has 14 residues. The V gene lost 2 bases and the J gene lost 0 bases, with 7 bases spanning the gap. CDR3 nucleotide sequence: TGTGCCAGCAGTTTACAGGGATCTAACTATGGCTACACCTTC. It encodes CASSLQGSNYGYTF.

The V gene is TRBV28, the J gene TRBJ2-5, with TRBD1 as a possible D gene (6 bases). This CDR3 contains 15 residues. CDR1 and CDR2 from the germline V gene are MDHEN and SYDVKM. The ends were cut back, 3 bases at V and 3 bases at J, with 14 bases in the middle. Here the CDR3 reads CASSFFDRTEETQYF. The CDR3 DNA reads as TGTGCCAGCAGTTTCTTTGACAGGACGGAAGAGACCCAGTACTTC.

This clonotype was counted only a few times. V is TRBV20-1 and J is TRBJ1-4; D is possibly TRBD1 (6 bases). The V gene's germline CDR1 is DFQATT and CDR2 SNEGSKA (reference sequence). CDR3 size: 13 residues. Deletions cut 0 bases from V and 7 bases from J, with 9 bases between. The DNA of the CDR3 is TGCAGTGCTAGAGACAGGGGACTTGAAAAACTGTTTTTT. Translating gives CSARDRGLEKLFF.

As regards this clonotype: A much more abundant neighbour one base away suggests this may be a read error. The DNA for the CDR3 is TGTGCCAGCAGCTTGGGGCCCCGCGGGGGCTACCAAGAGACCCAGTACTTC. Its protein is CASSLGPRGGYQETQYF. V and J are TRBV7-3 and TRBJ2-5; possibly TRBD2 for D (7 bases). CDR3 length: 17 amino acids. Trimming pared 3 bases from V and 0 bases from J, leaving 17 bases between. Germline CDR1 reads SGHTA; CDR2 reads FQGTGA.

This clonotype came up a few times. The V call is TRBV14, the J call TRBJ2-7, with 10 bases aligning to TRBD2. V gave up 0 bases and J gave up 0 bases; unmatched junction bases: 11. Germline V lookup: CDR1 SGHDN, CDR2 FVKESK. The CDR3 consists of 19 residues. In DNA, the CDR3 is TGTGCCAGCAGCCAAGAAGGGCTAGCGGGAGTCTCAAGCTCCTACGAGCAGTACTTC. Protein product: CASSQEGLAGVSSSYEQYF.

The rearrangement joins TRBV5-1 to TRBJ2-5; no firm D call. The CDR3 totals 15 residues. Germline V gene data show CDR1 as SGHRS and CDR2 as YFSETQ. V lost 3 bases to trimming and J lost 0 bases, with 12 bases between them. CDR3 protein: CASSSLQEYQETQYF. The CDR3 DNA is TGCGCCAGCAGCTCGCTTCAGGAGTACCAAGAGACCCAGTACTTC.

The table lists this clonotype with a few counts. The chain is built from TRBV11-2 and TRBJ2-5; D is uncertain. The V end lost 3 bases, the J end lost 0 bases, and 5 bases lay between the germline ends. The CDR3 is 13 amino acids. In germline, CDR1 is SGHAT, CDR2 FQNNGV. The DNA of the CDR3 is TGTGCCAGCAGCTTCGGCTACCAAGAGACCCAGTACTTC. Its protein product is CASSFGYQETQYF.